The 31 T cell receptor beta chains below all came from one sample that was sequenced in a study of cytomegalovirus exposure and HLA in healthy donors (dated by TCRdb to the late 2010s). Library generation was performed with the immunoSEQ multiplex PCR assay. For the multiplex PCR, a mixture combining 60 forward primers for TCR Vbeta segments and 13 reverse primers for TCR Jbeta segments was used. Drawn from immuneACCESS, this table holds only the in-frame rearrangements with V and J called that TCRdb kept. Clones are partly lost; checked studies trace under half to an unresolved V gene and leave the rest unexplained. This sample's table lists tens of thousands of clones. The ten largest clones take up about 2.5% of the sample. Sequenced: PBMCs. The receptors here all came from a female donor in good health and CMV-seronegative.

This chain joins TRBV4-2 and TRBJ2-3; 10 bases match TRBD2. The J segment lost 5 bases and the V segment lost 3 bases, leaving 8 bases of the junction unmatched. The CDR3 length is 16 residues. CDR1 is LGHNA, CDR2 YNFKEQ, per germline. DNA for the CDR3: TGTGCCAGCAGCCAGAGGGCGCTAGCGGGAGAAGATACGCAGTATTTT. Translation gives CASSQRALAGEDTQYF.

The J gene is TRBJ1-6, the V gene TRBV5-1; D gene unclear. V lost 0 bases to trimming and J lost 10 bases, with 14 bases between them. From germline, CDR1 is SGHRS and CDR2 YFSETQ. This CDR3 region has 15 residues. CDR3 sequence (DNA): TGCGCCAGCAGCTTGGGACGGGGAGATGGATCACCCCTCCACTTT. It translates to CASSLGRGDGSPLHF.

This chain links TRBV30 with TRBJ1-5; the D gene is possibly TRBD1 (6 bases). The length of the CDR3 is 15 residues. Looked up from germline, CDR1 is GTSNPN and CDR2 is SVGIG (reference sequence). V lost 4 bases and J 2 bases, leaving 15 bases between the germline ends. The CDR3 DNA reads TGTGCCTGGACGGCGGGGGCGTACGGCAATCAGCCCCAGCATTTT. The encoded protein is CAWTAGAYGNQPQHF.

The CDR3 protein is CASSFAGTGERIVLTF. The CDR3 DNA follows: TGTGCCAGCAGCTTCGCCGGGACAGGGGAAAGGATCGTCCTGACTTTC. The J gene is TRBJ2-6, the V gene TRBV7-2; the match to TRBD1 covers 10 bases. CDR3 length: 16 residues. Trimming at V came to 3 bases and at J to 12 bases, leaving 11 bases not matched to a gene. The germline CDR1 and CDR2 sequences are SGHTA and FQGNSA.

This chain uses TRBV10-3 with TRBJ1-2, with D uncertain. Germline lookup yields CDR1 ENHRY and CDR2 SYGVKD. The CDR3 is made up of 13 amino acids. V gave up 1 base and J gave up 5 bases, with 8 bases separating them. CDR3 sequence reads: CAISEWEVYGYTF. DNA of the CDR3: TGTGCCATCAGTGAGTGGGAGGTTTATGGCTACACCTTC.

The gene calls are TRBV30 and TRBJ2-3, with unresolved D. This CDR3 has 15 amino acids. Trimming shortened V by 3 bases and J by 0 bases, and 13 bases separated the two germline ends. Germline V gene lookup returns CDR1 GTSNPN and CDR2 SVGIG (reference sequence). CDR3 residues: CAWRRSEPSTDTQYF. The CDR3, as DNA: TGTGCCTGGAGGCGGTCGGAGCCCAGCACAGATACGCAGTATTTT.

This rearrangement joins TRBV19 to TRBJ1-2; D remains ambiguous. Germline lookup yields CDR1 LNHDA and CDR2 SQIVND (reference sequence). This CDR3 has 13 residues. The ends were cut back, 6 bases at V and 6 bases at J, with 14 bases in the middle. CDR3 DNA sequence: TGTGCCAGTAGCCAGACAATAAGCCATGGCTACACCTTC. Its translation: CASSQTISHGYTF.

The chain combines TRBV7-3 with TRBJ2-5, with 11 bases fitting TRBD2. V shed 5 bases and J 3 bases; nucleotides not matched to a gene: 2. In germline, CDR1 is SGHTA, CDR2 FQGTGA. There are 14 residues in the CDR3. CDR3 residues: CASSATSGKETQYF. The CDR3, as DNA: TGTGCCAGCAGCGCGACTAGCGGGAAAGAGACCCAGTACTTC. Drawing the rest from reference TRBV7-3 and TRBJ2-5, the complete variable domain is GAGVSQTPSNKVTEKGKYVELRCDPISGHTALYWYRQSLGQGPEFLIYFQGTGAADDSGLPNDRFFAVRPEGSVSTLKIQRTERGDSAVYLCASSATSGKETQYFGPGTRLLVL.

The rearrangement links TRBV7-2 to TRBJ2-7; 14 positions match TRBD2. Trimming cost V 5 bases and J 2 bases; bases outside gene matches: 5. From germline, CDR1 is SGHTA and CDR2 FQGNSA. This CDR3 has 16 residues. The CDR3, as DNA: TGTGCCAGCAGCCGCACGGGACTAGCGGGAGCCTACGAGCAGTACTTC. As protein: CASSRTGLAGAYEQYF.

V usage is TRBV28 and J usage is TRBJ2-3, with 8 bases identical to TRBD2. The V and J ends lost 2 bases and 3 bases, in that order; junction bases with no gene match: 7. The length of the CDR3 is 16 residues. Germline CDR1 MDHEN, CDR2 SYDVKM. Written as DNA, the CDR3 is TGTGCCAGCAGTTTAGGGACGGGAGGGCCAACAGATACGCAGTATTTT. Protein sequence: CASSLGTGGPTDTQYF.

The genes are TRBV7-2 and TRBJ2-7; D is perhaps TRBD2 (7 bases). Germline lookup yields CDR1 SGHTA and CDR2 FQGNSA. The V end was cut by 5 bases, the J end by 4 bases, with 18 bases between. CDR3 length: 15 amino acids. The CDR3 spells CASSPRRGGLYEQYF. The CDR3, as DNA: TGTGCCAGCAGCCCGCGAAGGGGGGGCCTGTACGAGCAGTACTTC.

V is TRBV4-1 and J is TRBJ2-7, with 9 bases identical to TRBD2. The length of the CDR3 is 17 residues. J gave up 3 bases and V 1 base, and 10 bases lay outside the gene matches. Per germline, CDR1 MGHRA and CDR2 YSYEKL. The CDR3 DNA is TGCGCCAGCAGCCAAGGCGCGCGGGAGGGCCAAATCTACGAGCAGTACTTC. Protein product: CASSQGAREGQIYEQYF.

Concerning this clone itself: The junction shows a germline mismatch at one end, possibly a read error. The chain uses TRBV29-1 and TRBJ2-3; a possible D gene is TRBD1 (6 bases). This CDR3 has 15 amino acids. Germline loops: CDR1 SQVTM, CDR2 ANQGSEA. CDR3 coding DNA: TGCAGCGTTCACACAGGGACGACGGGCACAGATAAGCAGTATTTT. It encodes CSVHTGTTGTDKQYF.

The chain joins TRBV5-1 to TRBJ2-5, with 8 bases fitting TRBD1. The length of the CDR3 is 16 residues. J lost 1 base, V lost 2 bases, and 7 bases had no gene match. Germline V gene data show CDR1 as SGHRS and CDR2 as YFSETQ. This chain's CDR3 is CASSFRDRSIQETQYF. For the CDR3, the DNA is TGCGCCAGCAGCTTCCGGGACAGGAGTATCCAAGAGACCCAGTACTTC.

Concerning this clone: The identical CDR3 is also encoded by other nucleotide sequences in the sample. V gene TRBV30 combines with J gene TRBJ2-3; D remains unclear. Per germline, CDR1 GTSNPN and CDR2 SVGIG (reference sequence). This CDR3 contains 11 residues. With 4 bases removed from V and 3 bases from J, the gap between germline ends came to 5 bases. This CDR3 reads CAWTGTDTQYF. CDR3 DNA sequence: TGTGCCTGGACAGGAACAGATACGCAGTATTTT.

CDR3 in amino acids: CASTTGFNQPQHF. The CDR3 nucleotides read TGTGCCAGCACAACAGGGTTCAATCAGCCCCAGCATTTT. The chain employs TRBV6-6 and TRBJ1-5; weak D call: TRBD1 (6 bases). The V end was cut by 7 bases, the J end by 3 bases, with 10 bases between. The CDR3 runs 13 residues. Germline CDR1 MNHNY, CDR2 SVGAGI (reference sequence).

The CDR3 protein is CASSSLAGGDTQYF. In DNA, the CDR3 is TGTGCCAGCAGCTCTCTAGCGGGGGGAGATACGCAGTATTTT. The chain links TRBV5-4 to TRBJ2-3; 11 positions agree with TRBD2. The CDR3 runs to 14 residues. Germline V gene data show CDR1 as SGHNT and CDR2 as YYREEE (reference sequence). V shed 3 bases and J 5 bases; nucleotides not matched to a gene: 2.

The rearrangement uses TRBV30 and TRBJ1-1, with D hard to call. The length of the CDR3 is 14 residues. CDR1 is GTSNPN, CDR2 SVGIG, per germline (reference sequence). The V end lost 0 bases, the J end lost 6 bases, and 14 bases lay between the germline ends. The chain's CDR3 is CAWSVYRGIAEAFF. In DNA, the CDR3 is TGTGCCTGGAGTGTATATCGAGGGATCGCTGAAGCTTTCTTT.

The chain joins TRBV10-3 to TRBJ1-2; possible D gene TRBD1, 6 bases. The V end lost 3 bases, the J end lost 2 bases, and 7 bases lay between the germline ends. This CDR3 has 13 residues. Germline-derived CDR1 and CDR2 are ENHRY and SYGVKD. CDR3 loop: CAISEQGNYGYTF. CDR3 DNA sequence: TGTGCCATCAGTGAACAGGGCAACTATGGCTACACCTTC.

The chain uses TRBV7-2 and TRBJ2-2, with 8 positions matching TRBD1. This CDR3 has 15 amino acids. CDR1 and CDR2 (germline): SGHTA, FQGNSA. V shed 4 bases, J shed 7 bases, and the junction held 8 bases outside the gene matches. The CDR3 bases are TGTGCCAGCAGCTCACATCAGGGGGCAGTCGGGGAGCTGTTTTTT. This translates into CASSSHQGAVGELFF.

The V and J genes are TRBV5-6 and TRBJ2-5, with D possibly being TRBD2 (6 bases). V lost 1 base, J lost 5 bases, and 21 bases lay in between. CDR3 length equals 17 residues. CDR1 SGHDT and CDR2 YYEEEE come from the germline V gene. Written as DNA, the CDR3 is TGTGCCAGCAGCTTGAGGTTCCTAGCGCCTTCGGGGGAGACCCAGTACTTC. Translated: CASSLRFLAPSGETQYF.

CDR3 coding DNA: TGTGCCAGCAGGTCGACAGGGATCCGGGCCAATGGCTACACCTTC. Amino acids: CASRSTGIRANGYTF. This sequence joins TRBV28 and TRBJ1-2; 7 nucleotides agree with TRBD1. Germline lookup yields CDR1 MDHEN and CDR2 SYDVKM. CDR3 length equals 15 residues. Germline trimming cut 6 bases from V and 6 bases from J; bases unmatched to any gene: 13.

The rearrangement links TRBV18 to TRBJ2-7, with 7 bases that match TRBD1. V lost 3 bases, J lost 2 bases, and 4 bases stayed unmatched. Germline assignment: CDR1 KGHSH and CDR2 LQKENI. The CDR3 spans 14 residues. The CDR3 sequence: CASSPRDRPYEQYF. CDR3 sequence (DNA): TGTGCCAGCTCACCTCGGGACAGACCCTACGAGCAGTACTTC. Based on the CDR3 plus reference TRBV18 and TRBJ2-7, the full variable domain is NAGVMQNPRHLVRRRGQEARLRCSPMKGHSHVYWYRQLPEEGLKFMVYLQKENIIDESGMPKERFSAEFPKEGPSILRIQQVVRGDSAAYFCASSPRDRPYEQYFGPGTRLTVT.

The rearrangement uses TRBV6-1 and TRBJ1-1; the D gene is possibly TRBD1 (5 bases). Germline values: CDR1 MNHNS, CDR2 SASEGT. Trimming removed 4 bases from V and 0 bases from J, with 9 bases in between. The CDR3 runs 14 residues. CDR3 amino acids: CASSVGQVNTEAFF. CDR3 nucleotide sequence: TGTGCCAGCAGTGTCGGACAAGTGAACACTGAAGCTTTCTTT.

This chain joins TRBV11-2 and TRBJ2-7; TRBD2 matches 7 bases. The CDR3 runs to 14 residues. The germline V gene has CDR1 SGHAT and CDR2 FQNNGV. Trimming cost V 5 bases and J 3 bases; bases outside gene matches: 7. The CDR3 DNA reads TGTGCCAGCAGCCTTAGCGGGCCCCTCTACGAGCAGTACTTC. Translation: CASSLSGPLYEQYF.

V usage is TRBV29-1 and J usage is TRBJ2-5, with 10 bases identical to TRBD1. The assigned J gene may be wrong: the sequence end matches TRBJ2-7 better. This CDR3 spans 12 amino acids. From germline, CDR1 is SQVTM and CDR2 ANQGSEA. CDR3 region: CSVRDRGYEQYF. The CDR3 DNA reads TGCAGCGTTCGGGACAGGGGATACGAGCAGTACTTC.

The genes are TRBV4-3 and TRBJ2-2; 9 bases map to TRBD1. The germline CDR1 and CDR2 sequences are LGHNA and YSLEER. The CDR3 extends over 15 amino acids. Trimming at V came to 3 bases and at J to 6 bases, leaving 5 bases not matched to a gene. CDR3 sequence reads: CASSQEQGAAGELFF. CDR3 nucleotides: TGCGCCAGCAGCCAGGAACAGGGGGCCGCCGGGGAGCTGTTTTTT.

The CDR3 nucleotides are TGTGCCACTACCCGGACAGGGGTGAGTAATGAGCAGTTCTTC. It translates to CATTRTGVSNEQFF. This chain connects TRBV9 to TRBJ2-1; TRBD1 matches 9 bases. This CDR3 is built from 14 residues. CDR1 is SGDLS and CDR2 is YYNGEE in the germline V gene. V gave up 9 bases and J gave up 7 bases; unmatched junction bases: 11. The full variable domain, in which reference TRBV9 and TRBJ2-1 provide the parts outside the CDR3, is DSGVTQTPKHLITATGQRVTLRCSPRSGDLSVYWYQQSLDQGLQFLIQYYNGEERAKGNILERFSAQQFPDLHSELNLSSLELGDSALYFCATTRTGVSNEQFFGPGTRLTVL.

This sequence joins TRBV9 and TRBJ2-7, with TRBD1 as a possible D gene (6 bases). V shed 0 bases and J shed 5 bases, with 12 bases lying between them. The germline V gene encodes CDR1 SGDLS and CDR2 YYNGEE. The CDR3 extends over 14 amino acids. The chain's CDR3 is CASSVDSRGDEQYF. CDR3 bases: TGTGCCAGCAGCGTAGACTCCAGGGGCGACGAGCAGTACTTC.

DNA of the CDR3: TGTGCCAGCAGCTTAGGCGGGAGGGCTTGGAATGAGCAGTTCTTC. It specifies CASSLGGRAWNEQFF. The J gene is TRBJ2-1, the V gene TRBV11-2; TRBD2 agrees at 9 bases. Germline CDR1 and CDR2: SGHAT and FQNNGV. The length of the CDR3 is 15 residues. Trimming cost V 1 base and J 7 bases; bases outside gene matches: 5. Together with reference TRBV11-2 and TRBJ2-1, the CDR3 gives the full variable domain: EAGVAQSPRYKIIEKRQSVAFWCNPISGHATLYWYQQILGQGPKLLIQFQNNGVVDDSQLPKDRFSAERLKGVDSTLKIQPAKLEDSAVYLCASSLGGRAWNEQFFGPGTRLTVL.

V is TRBV30 and J is TRBJ2-7, with TRBD2 matching over 13 bases. CDR1 GTSNPN and CDR2 SVGIG come from the germline V gene (reference sequence). The CDR3 length is 13 residues. The junction had 6 bases not matched to a gene; V was cut back by 5 bases and J by 8 bases. CDR3 protein: CAWLRTSGSKQYF. The CDR3 DNA is TGTGCCTGGCTGAGGACTAGCGGGAGTAAGCAGTACTTC.